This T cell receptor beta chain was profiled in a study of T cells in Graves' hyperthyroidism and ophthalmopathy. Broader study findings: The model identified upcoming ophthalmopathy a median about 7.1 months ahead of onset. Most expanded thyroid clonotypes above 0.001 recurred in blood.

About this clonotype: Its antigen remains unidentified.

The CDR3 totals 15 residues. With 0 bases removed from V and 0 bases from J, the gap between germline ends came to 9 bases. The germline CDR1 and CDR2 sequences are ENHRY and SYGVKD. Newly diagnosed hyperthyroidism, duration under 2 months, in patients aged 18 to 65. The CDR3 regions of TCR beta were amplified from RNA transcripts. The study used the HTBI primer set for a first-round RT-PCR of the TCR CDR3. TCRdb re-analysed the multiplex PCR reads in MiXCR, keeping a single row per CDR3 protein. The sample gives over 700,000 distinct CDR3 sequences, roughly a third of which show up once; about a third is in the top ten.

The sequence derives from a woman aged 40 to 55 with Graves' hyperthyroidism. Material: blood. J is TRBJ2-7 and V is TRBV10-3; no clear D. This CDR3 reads CAISESWGGSYEQYF. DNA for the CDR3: TGTGCCATCAGTGAGTCTTGGGGTGGCTCCTACGAGCAGTACTTC.